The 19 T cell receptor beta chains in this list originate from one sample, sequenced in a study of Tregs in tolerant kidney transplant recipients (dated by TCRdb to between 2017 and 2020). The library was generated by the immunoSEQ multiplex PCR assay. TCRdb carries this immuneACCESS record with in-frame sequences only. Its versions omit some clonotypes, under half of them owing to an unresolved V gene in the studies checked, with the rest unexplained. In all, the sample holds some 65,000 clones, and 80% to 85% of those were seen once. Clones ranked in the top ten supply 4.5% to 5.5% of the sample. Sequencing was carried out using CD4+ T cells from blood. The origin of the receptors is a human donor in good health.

The DNA for the CDR3 is TGTGCCAGCAGGTCGGGACAGCAGTATGGCTACACCTTC. This translates into CASRSGQQYGYTF. The rearrangement joins TRBV6-5 to TRBJ1-2, with TRBD1 matching over 7 bases. Trimming at V came to 6 bases and at J to 5 bases, leaving 6 bases not matched to a gene. Germline loops: CDR1 MNHEY, CDR2 SVGAGI. The CDR3 loop spans 13 amino acids.

CDR3: CSVASGGDQETQYF. CDR3 bases: TGCAGCGTGGCAAGCGGGGGCGACCAAGAGACCCAGTACTTC. J is TRBJ2-5 and V is TRBV29-1; the match to TRBD2 covers 8 bases. CDR1 is SQVTM, CDR2 ANQGSEA, per germline. The CDR3 consists of 14 residues. The ends lost 6 bases at V and 0 bases at J; junction bases unmatched: 6.

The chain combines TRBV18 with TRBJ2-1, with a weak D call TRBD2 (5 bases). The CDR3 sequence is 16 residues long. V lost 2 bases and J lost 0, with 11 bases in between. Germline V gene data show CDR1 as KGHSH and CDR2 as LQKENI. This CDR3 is CASSPWADSSYNEQFF. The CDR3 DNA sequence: TGTGCCAGCTCACCATGGGCGGACTCCTCCTACAATGAGCAGTTCTTC.

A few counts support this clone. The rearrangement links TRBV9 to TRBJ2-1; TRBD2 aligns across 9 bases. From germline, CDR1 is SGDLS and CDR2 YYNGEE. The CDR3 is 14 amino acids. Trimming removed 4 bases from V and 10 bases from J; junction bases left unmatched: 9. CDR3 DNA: TGTGCCAGCAGCATCCTTAGCGGGAGTGGCGAGCAGTTCTTC. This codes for CASSILSGSGEQFF.

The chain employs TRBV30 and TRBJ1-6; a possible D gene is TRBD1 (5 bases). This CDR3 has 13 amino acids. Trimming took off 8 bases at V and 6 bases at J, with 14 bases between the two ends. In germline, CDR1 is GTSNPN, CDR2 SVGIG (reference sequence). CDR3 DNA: TGTGCCCGCTCCGACAGCCCTAATTCACCCCTCCACTTT. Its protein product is CARSDSPNSPLHF.

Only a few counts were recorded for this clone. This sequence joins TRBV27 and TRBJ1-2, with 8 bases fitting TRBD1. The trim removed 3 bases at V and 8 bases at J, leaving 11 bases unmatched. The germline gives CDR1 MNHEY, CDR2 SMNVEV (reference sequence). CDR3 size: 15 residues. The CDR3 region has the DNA TGTGCCAGCAGTTTTCTTCCCCAGGGGGCACGGGGCTACACCTTC. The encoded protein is CASSFLPQGARGYTF.

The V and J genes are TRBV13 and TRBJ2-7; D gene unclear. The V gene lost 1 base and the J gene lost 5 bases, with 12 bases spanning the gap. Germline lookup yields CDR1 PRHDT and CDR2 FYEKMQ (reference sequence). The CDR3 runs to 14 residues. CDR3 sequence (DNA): TGTGCCAGCAGCTTAGAGGCCGACCGGGACGAGCAGTACTTC. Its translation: CASSLEADRDEQYF.

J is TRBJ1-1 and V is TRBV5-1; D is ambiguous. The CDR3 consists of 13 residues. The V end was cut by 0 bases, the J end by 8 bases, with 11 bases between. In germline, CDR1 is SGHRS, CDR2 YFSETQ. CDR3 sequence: CASSLGTTPEAFF. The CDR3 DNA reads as TGCGCCAGCAGCTTGGGTACTACCCCCGAAGCTTTCTTT.

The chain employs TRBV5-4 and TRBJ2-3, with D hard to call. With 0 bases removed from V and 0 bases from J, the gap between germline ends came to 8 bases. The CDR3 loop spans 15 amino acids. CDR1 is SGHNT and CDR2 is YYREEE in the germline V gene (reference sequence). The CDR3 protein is CASSLAPASTDTQYF. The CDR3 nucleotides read TGTGCCAGCAGCTTGGCCCCGGCTAGCACAGATACGCAGTATTTT.

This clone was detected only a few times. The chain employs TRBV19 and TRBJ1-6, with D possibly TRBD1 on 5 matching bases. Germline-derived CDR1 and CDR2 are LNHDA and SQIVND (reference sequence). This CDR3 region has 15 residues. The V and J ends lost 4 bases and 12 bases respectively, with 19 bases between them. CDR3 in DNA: TGTGCCAGTAGTAATTGGGGACTCAAAGTCGAACCCCTCCACTTT. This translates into CASSNWGLKVEPLHF.

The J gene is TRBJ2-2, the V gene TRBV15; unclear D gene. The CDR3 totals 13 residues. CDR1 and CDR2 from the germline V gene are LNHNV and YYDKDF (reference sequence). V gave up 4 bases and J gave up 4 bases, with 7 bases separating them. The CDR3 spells CATSKSSTGELFF. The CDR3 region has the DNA TGTGCCACCAGCAAATCTAGCACCGGGGAGCTGTTTTTT. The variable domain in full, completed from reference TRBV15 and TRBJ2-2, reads DAMVIQNPRYQVTQFGKPVTLSCSQTLNHNVMYWYQQKSSQAPKLLFHYYDKDFNNEADTPDNFQSRRPNTSFCFLDIRSPGLGDTAMYLCATSKSSTGELFFGEGSRLTVL.

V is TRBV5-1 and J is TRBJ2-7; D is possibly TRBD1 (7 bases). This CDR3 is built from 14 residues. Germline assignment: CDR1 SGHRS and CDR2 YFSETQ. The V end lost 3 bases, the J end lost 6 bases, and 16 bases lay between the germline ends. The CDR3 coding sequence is TGCGCCAGCAGCTCAGGGGGGATCTCTGGCGAGCAGTACTTC. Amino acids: CASSSGGISGEQYF.

The CDR3 here is CASRVGTSGTDTQYF. Written as DNA, the CDR3 is TGCGCCAGCAGAGTGGGGACTAGCGGGACAGATACGCAGTATTTT. The V call is TRBV5-1, the J call TRBJ2-3; TRBD2 matches at 12 bases. Germline assignment: CDR1 SGHRS and CDR2 YFSETQ. Trimming took 5 bases from V and 3 from J; bases not matched to a gene: 4. The CDR3 covers 15 residues.

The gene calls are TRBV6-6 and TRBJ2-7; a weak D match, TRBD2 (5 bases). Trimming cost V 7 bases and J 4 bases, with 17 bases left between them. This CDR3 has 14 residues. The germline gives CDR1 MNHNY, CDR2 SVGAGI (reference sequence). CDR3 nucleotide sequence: TGTGCCAGCACCTACCGGGGTGGAGAGTACGAGCAGTACTTC. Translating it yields CASTYRGGEYEQYF.

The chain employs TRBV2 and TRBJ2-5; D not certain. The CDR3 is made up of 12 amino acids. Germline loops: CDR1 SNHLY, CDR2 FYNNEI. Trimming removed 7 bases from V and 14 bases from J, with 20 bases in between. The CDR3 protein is CASNSPSSPPYF. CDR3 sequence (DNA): TGTGCCAGCAATTCCCCTAGTTCTCCGCCCTACTTC.

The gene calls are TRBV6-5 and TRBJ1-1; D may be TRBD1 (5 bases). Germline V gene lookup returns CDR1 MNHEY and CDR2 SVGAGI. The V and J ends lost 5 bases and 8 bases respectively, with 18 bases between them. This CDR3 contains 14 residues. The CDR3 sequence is CASSRAGVRGEAFF. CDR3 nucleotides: TGTGCCAGCAGTCGGGCGGGGGTACGAGGCGAAGCTTTCTTT.

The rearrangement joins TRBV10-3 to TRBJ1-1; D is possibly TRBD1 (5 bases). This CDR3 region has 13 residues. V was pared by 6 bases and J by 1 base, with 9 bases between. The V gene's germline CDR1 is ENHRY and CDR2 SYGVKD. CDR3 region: CAIRGTANTEAFF. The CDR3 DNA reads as TGTGCCATCAGGGGGACTGCGAACACTGAAGCTTTCTTT.

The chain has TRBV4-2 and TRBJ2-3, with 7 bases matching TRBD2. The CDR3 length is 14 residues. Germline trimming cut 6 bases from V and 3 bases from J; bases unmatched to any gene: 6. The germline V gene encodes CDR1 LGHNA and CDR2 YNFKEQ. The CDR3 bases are TGTGCCAGCAGTTGGGGGGGAGAGACAGATACGCAGTATTTT. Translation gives CASSWGGETDTQYF.

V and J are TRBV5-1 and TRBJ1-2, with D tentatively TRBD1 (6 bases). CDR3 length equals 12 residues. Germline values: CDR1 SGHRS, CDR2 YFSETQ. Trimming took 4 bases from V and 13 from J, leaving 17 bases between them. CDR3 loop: CASSPDSRRGTF. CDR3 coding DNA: TGCGCCAGCAGCCCGGACAGCCGGAGGGGCACCTTC.